This is a list of T cell receptor beta chains from one sample in a study of identical twins. From the 5' RACE reads, TCRdb called clonotypes with MiXCR, one entry per CDR3 protein. Here the sample spans 1.5 million to 2 million distinct CDR3 sequences, less than 40% being singletons. The material sequenced was cord blood. These receptors all come from a newborn girl in good health. Each CDR3 is given with its conserved first and last residue. A D gene is named only where the DNA matches it firmly. Rows may omit the clone size; those that give it use once, few, many or a size class.

length,J,D,V,size,CDR3,DNA
15,TRBJ2-1,TRBD2,TRBV9,few,CASSRTSGVWNEQFF,TGTGCCAGCAGCCGGACTAGCGGGGTTTGGAATGAGCAGTTCTTC
18,TRBJ2-7,TRBD2,TRBV4-2,few,CASSQDARLALGVNEQYF,TGTGCCAGCAGCCAAGATGCGCGACTAGCGCTGGGAGTTAATGAGCAGTACTTC
14,TRBJ1-2,-,TRBV4-1,few,CASSQAGKVGGYTF,TGCGCCAGCAGCCAAGCAGGGAAGGTCGGTGGCTACACCTTC
16,TRBJ2-1,TRBD2,TRBV20-1,-,CSATHRTSGGRGEQFF,TGCAGTGCTACCCATCGGACTAGCGGGGGCCGGGGTGAGCAGTTCTTC
17,TRBJ1-5,TRBD1,TRBV20-1,once,CSASDRALLYSNQPQHF,TGCAGTGCGTCCGACAGGGCCCTCCTATATAGCAATCAGCCCCAGCATTTT
13,TRBJ2-5,TRBD1,TRBV10-3,few,CAIKGQGEETQYF,TGTGCCATCAAAGGACAGGGGGAAGAGACCCAGTACTTC
12,TRBJ2-7,-,TRBV20-1,-,CSAHPRPYEQYF,TGCAGTGCTCACCCTAGGCCCTACGAGCAGTACTTC
17,TRBJ2-1,TRBD2,TRBV7-2,-,CASSLAGGWGSYNEQFF,TGTGCCAGCAGCTTAGCGGGGGGGTGGGGCTCCTACAATGAGCAGTTCTTC
15,TRBJ2-2,-,TRBV20-1,-,CSARVKGTNTGELFF,TGCAGTGCTAGAGTTAAGGGCACGAACACCGGGGAGCTGTTTTTT
13,TRBJ2-7,-,TRBV28,few,CASSLIPNNEQYF,TGTGCCAGCAGTTTAATTCCCAACAATGAGCAGTACTTC
12,TRBJ2-1,-,TRBV27,-,CASTGSYDEQFF,TGTGCCAGCACAGGTTCCTACGATGAGCAGTTCTTC
15,TRBJ2-5,-,TRBV4-1,few,CASSQRGSRQETQYF,TGCGCCAGCAGCCAACGTGGGAGTCGGCAAGAGACCCAGTACTTC
17,TRBJ2-5,TRBD2,TRBV7-7,-,CASSRNLAGEAYNEQYF,TGTGCTAGCAGCCGAAATCTAGCGGGAGAGGCCTACAATGAGCAGTACTTC
14,TRBJ2-7,-,TRBV20-1,few,CSAIMSGKIYEQYF,TGCAGTGCTATTATGTCCGGGAAGATCTACGAGCAGTACTTC
14,TRBJ1-2,-,TRBV29-1,many,CSVEGPEVNYGYTF,TGCAGCGTTGAGGGTCCGGAAGTCAACTATGGCTACACCTTC
18,TRBJ2-6,TRBD1,TRBV12-3/TRBV12-4,-,CASSLWGQAQSGANVLTF,TGTGCCAGCAGTTTATGGGGACAGGCCCAATCTGGGGCCAACGTCCTGACTTTC
15,TRBJ2-3,TRBD2,TRBV12-3/TRBV12-4,few,CASSLNLGGTDTQYF,TGTGCCAGCAGTTTAAACCTCGGGGGGACAGATACGCAGTATTTT
17,TRBJ2-1,TRBD2,TRBV5-1,-,CASRRYSGNSPYNEQFF,TGCGCCAGCCGGAGATATAGCGGGAATAGCCCCTACAATGAGCAGTTCTTC
17,TRBJ1-2,TRBD1,TRBV9,-,CASSVWRGTGVNYGYTF,TGTGCCAGCAGCGTATGGCGGGGGACAGGGGTGAACTATGGCTACACCTTC
14,TRBJ1-5,TRBD1,TRBV6-6,-,CASTFSGGTQPQHF,TGTGCCAGCACCTTTTCAGGGGGGACACAGCCCCAGCATTTT
12,TRBJ1-1,-,TRBV20-1,-,CSARTRNTEAFF,TGCAGTGCACGAACACGGAACACTGAAGCTTTCTTT
16,TRBJ1-5,TRBD1,TRBV28,-,CASSLFASGGGQPQHF,TGTGCCAGCAGTTTATTTGCGTCAGGGGGAGGCCAGCCCCAGCATTTT
16,TRBJ2-3,-,TRBV11-2,-,CARSLDLGGAGYTQYF,TGTGCCCGCAGCTTAGATCTGGGGGGGGCGGGTTATACGCAGTATTTT
14,TRBJ1-3,-,TRBV20-1,-,CSASPQGRGNTIYF,TGCAGTGCTAGCCCCCAGGGTAGAGGAAACACCATATATTTT
16,TRBJ1-2,-,TRBV7-2,few,CASSLSLVSGNYGYTF,TGTGCCAGCAGCTTATCGTTGGTGTCAGGGAACTATGGCTACACCTTC
16,TRBJ2-5,TRBD2,TRBV19,-,CASSRVGLAAQETQYF,TGTGCCAGTAGTCGGGTCGGACTAGCGGCTCAAGAGACCCAGTACTTC
17,TRBJ2-1,TRBD2,TRBV20-1,-,CSARDRVASGSYNEQFF,TGCAGTGCTAGAGATCGAGTGGCTAGCGGGAGTTACAATGAGCAGTTCTTC
15,TRBJ1-1,-,TRBV12-3/TRBV12-4,few,CASSSGPNAGKGTFF,TGTGCCAGCAGTTCAGGACCTAATGCGGGGAAGGGAACTTTCTTT
14,TRBJ1-1,-,TRBV12-3/TRBV12-4,few,CASSPPQRTDEAFF,TGTGCCAGCAGCCCCCCACAGCGAACAGATGAAGCTTTCTTT
15,TRBJ2-7,-,TRBV5-6,few,CASSSRDLPYNEQYF,TGTGCCAGCAGCTCCCGGGACTTGCCGTACAATGAGCAGTACTTC
16,TRBJ1-5,TRBD1,TRBV6-6,once,CASNSGGTGGNQPQHF,TGTGCCAGCAACTCCGGGGGGACAGGGGGCAATCAGCCCCAGCATTTT
17,TRBJ2-4,-,TRBV12-3/TRBV12-4,-,CASSPRPLAVAKNIQYF,TGTGCCAGCAGCCCAAGACCACTAGCAGTAGCCAAAAACATTCAGTACTTC
13,TRBJ1-2,-,TRBV3-1,-,CASSQRATYGYTF,TGTGCCAGCAGCCAGAGAGCGACCTATGGCTACACCTTC
15,TRBJ2-2,-,TRBV24-1,-,CATSASGINTGELFF,TGTGCCACCAGTGCCTCCGGGATCAACACCGGGGAGCTGTTTTTT
15,TRBJ2-7,-,TRBV28,many,CASIPWGSPSYEQYF,TGTGCCAGCATCCCCTGGGGCAGTCCCTCCTACGAGCAGTACTTC
14,TRBJ1-2,-,TRBV10-3,-,CAISEEGQIYGYTF,TGTGCCATCAGTGAAGAGGGACAAATCTATGGCTACACCTTC